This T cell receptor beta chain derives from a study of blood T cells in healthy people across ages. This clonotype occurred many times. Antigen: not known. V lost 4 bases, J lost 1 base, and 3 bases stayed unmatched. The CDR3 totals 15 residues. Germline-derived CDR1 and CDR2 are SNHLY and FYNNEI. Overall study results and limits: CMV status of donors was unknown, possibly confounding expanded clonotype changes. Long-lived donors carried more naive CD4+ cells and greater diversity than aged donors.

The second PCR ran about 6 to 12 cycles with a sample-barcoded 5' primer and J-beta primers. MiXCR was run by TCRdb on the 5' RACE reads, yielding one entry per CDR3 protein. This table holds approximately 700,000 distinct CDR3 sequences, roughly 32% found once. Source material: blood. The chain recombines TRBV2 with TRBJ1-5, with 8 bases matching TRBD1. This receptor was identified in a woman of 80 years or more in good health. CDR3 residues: CASSVRQGSNQPQHF. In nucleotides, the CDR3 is TGTGCCAGCAGTGTGAGACAGGGGAGCAATCAGCCCCAGCATTTT. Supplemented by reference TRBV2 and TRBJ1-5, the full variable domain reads EPEVTQTPSHQVTQMGQEVILRCVPISNHLYFYWYRQILGQKVEFLVSFYNNEISEKSEIFDDQFSVERPDGSNFTLKIRSTKLEDSAMYFCASSVRQGSNQPQHFGDGTRLSIL.